Listed here are 25 T cell receptor beta chains from one sample, sequenced in a study of T-cell memory formation after mild COVID-19 (dated by TCRdb to the early 2020s). The library was produced with 5' RACE. The listed sequencing device is Illumina NovaSeq 6000. TCRdb ran its own pipeline on the public reads, namely fastp trimming at Q25 and MiXCR clone calling, and kept in-frame beta chains. A single entry per CDR3 protein holds the most common genes and DNA from its merged rows. Here the sample has roughly 190,000 distinct CDR3 sequences; around 27% occur a single time. The ten largest make up about an eighth of the sample. The sequenced material came from PBMCs or a T cell subset sorted from them (not recorded which). These receptors originate from an adult woman who had mild COVID-19 (a few samples of this study predate the infection). The sample titles of this study are shuffled in the database, so cell type and time point are left out; the donor was told from shared clones.

The chain's CDR3 is CASSLTGSTNEKLFF. CDR3 bases: TGTGCCAGCAGCTTAACAGGGTCAACTAATGAAAAACTGTTTTTT. The chain has TRBV7-2 and TRBJ1-4, with D maybe TRBD1 (6 bases). The CDR3 is made up of 15 amino acids. Germline CDR1 and CDR2: SGHTA and FQGNSA. Trimming pared 2 bases from V and 0 bases from J, leaving 7 bases between.

This clonotype was picked up a small number of times. This chain uses TRBV12-3 or TRBV12-4 with TRBJ2-3; weak D call: TRBD1 (6 bases). V was shortened by 6 bases and J by 0 bases, with 13 bases between the two germline ends. The CDR3 covers 15 residues. The CDR3 region has the DNA TGTGCCAGCAGGAGAGACAGGACCAGCACAGATACGCAGTATTTT. Residues: CASRRDRTSTDTQYF.

This rearrangement joins TRBV5-6 to TRBJ2-7; TRBD1 might be the D (5 bases). The CDR3 is made up of 14 amino acids. CDR1 is SGHDT, CDR2 YYEEEE, per germline. V was clipped by 0 bases and J by 0 bases, with 7 bases between them. CDR3 sequence reads: CASSLDDSSYEQYF. Written as DNA, the CDR3 is TGTGCCAGCAGCTTGGATGACAGCTCCTACGAGCAGTACTTC.

The chain employs TRBV29-1 and TRBJ2-2; 8 nucleotides line up with TRBD1. Germline loops: CDR1 SQVTM, CDR2 ANQGSEA. Germline trimming cut 6 bases from V and 2 bases from J; bases unmatched to any gene: 5. This CDR3 contains 14 residues. The CDR3 reads CSVDRGPNTGELFF. In DNA, the CDR3 is TGCAGCGTCGACAGGGGCCCAAACACCGGGGAGCTGTTTTTT.

This clonotype was counted a few times. The CDR3 here is CASSSPSSGRHTGELFF. The DNA for the CDR3 is TGTGCCAGCAGCTCCCCGTCTAGCGGGAGGCACACCGGGGAGCTGTTTTTT. The chain carries TRBV7-9 and TRBJ2-2; 11 bases align to TRBD2. Unmatched junction bases numbered 7, after V lost 4 bases and J lost 3 bases. Germline values: CDR1 SEHNR, CDR2 FQNEAQ (reference sequence). This CDR3 comprises 17 residues.

V usage is TRBV19 and J usage is TRBJ1-2; 8 bases are shared with TRBD1. The length of the CDR3 is 15 residues. The germline gives CDR1 LNHDA, CDR2 SQIVND (reference sequence). V was clipped by 3 bases and J by 8 bases; unmatched bases: 11. The chain's CDR3 is CASSIDRGSRGGYTF. Written as DNA, the CDR3 is TGTGCCAGTAGTATTGACAGGGGCTCCAGGGGGGGCTACACCTTC. Full variable domain (rest looked up from reference TRBV19 and TRBJ1-2): DGGITQSPKYLFRKEGQNVTLSCEQNLNHDAMYWYRQDPGQGLRLIYYSQIVNDFQKGDIAEGYSVSREKKESFPLTVTSAQKNPTAFYLCASSIDRGSRGGYTFGSGTRLTVV.

In this sample, this clonotype turned up once. The gene calls are TRBV20-1 and TRBJ2-7, with 12 positions matching TRBD2. The V gene's germline CDR1 is DFQATT and CDR2 SNEGSKA (reference sequence). V shed 6 bases, J shed 4 bases, and the junction held 4 bases outside the gene matches. The CDR3 is 13 residues long. In DNA, the CDR3 is TGCAGTGCCACCGGGACTAGCGGGTACGAGCAGTACTTC. Translated, it gives CSATGTSGYEQYF.

This chain joins TRBV20-1 and TRBJ1-2; TRBD1 agrees at 11 bases. The germline V gene encodes CDR1 DFQATT and CDR2 SNEGSKA (reference sequence). J lost 6 bases, V lost 6 bases, and 6 bases had no gene match. CDR3 length equals 13 residues. The CDR3 protein is CSARTGGADGYTF. DNA for the CDR3: TGCAGTGCCCGGACAGGGGGCGCAGATGGCTACACCTTC.

The rearrangement links TRBV12-3 or TRBV12-4 to TRBJ2-1, with TRBD2 identical over 7 bases. V dropped 4 bases and J dropped 6; count of bases not matched to a gene: 9. This CDR3 contains 15 residues. The CDR3 nucleotides are TGTGCCAGCAGTTCTAGCGGAAAAATCGGCAATGAGCAGTTCTTC. This gives the protein CASSSSGKIGNEQFF.

The V gene is TRBV3-1, the J gene TRBJ2-1; D unclear. Germline V gene lookup returns CDR1 LGHDT and CDR2 YNNKEL (reference sequence). There are 14 residues in the CDR3. Trimming shortened V by 0 bases and J by 5 bases, and 8 bases separated the two germline ends. CDR3 nucleotides: TGTGCCAGCAGCCAAGAGAGTTCGGACAATGAGCAGTTCTTC. Residues: CASSQESSDNEQFF.

V is TRBV25-1 and J is TRBJ1-1; 7 positions match TRBD1. V shed 6 bases and J 0 bases; nucleotides not matched to a gene: 4. The length of the CDR3 is 14 residues. The V gene's germline CDR1 is MGHDK and CDR2 SYGVNS. CDR3 bases: TGTGCCAGCAGGGAGACAGGGTTGAACACTGAAGCTTTCTTT. It specifies CASRETGLNTEAFF.

This clonotype was seen repeatedly, ten times or more. This sequence joins TRBV3-1 and TRBJ2-7; the D gene is possibly TRBD1 (5 bases). Germline V CDR1 and CDR2: LGHDT, YNNKEL (reference sequence). The length of the CDR3 is 17 residues. V gave up 0 bases and J gave up 2 bases, with 17 bases separating them. CDR3 amino acids: CASSQDLWGTGTYEQYF. The CDR3 DNA follows: TGTGCCAGCAGCCAAGATTTGTGGGGCACCGGAACCTACGAGCAGTACTTC.

This clonotype was found a few times. The V gene is TRBV20-1, the J gene TRBJ1-1; D is ambiguous. This CDR3 contains 11 residues. Germline lookup yields CDR1 DFQATT and CDR2 SNEGSKA (reference sequence). The V end was cut by 8 bases, the J end by 1 base, with 8 bases between. The CDR3 coding sequence is TGCAGTCCCCCGGGGAACACTGAAGCTTTCTTT. Translation: CSPPGNTEAFF.

V usage is TRBV5-6 and J usage is TRBJ1-2; D unclear. The CDR3 length is 13 residues. Trimming left V 4 bases short and J 7 bases short, with 14 bases between. Germline V gene sequence: CDR1 SGHDT, CDR2 YYEEEE. This chain's CDR3 is CASSPSGLGGYTF. In nucleotides, the CDR3 is TGTGCCAGCAGCCCGTCGGGGTTGGGTGGCTACACCTTC. The complete variable domain, with remaining parts taken from reference TRBV5-6 and TRBJ1-2, reads DAGVTQSPTHLIKTRGQQVTLRCSPKSGHDTVSWYQQALGQGPQFIFQYYEEEERQRGNFPDRFSGHQFPNYSSELNVNALLLGDSALYLCASSPSGLGGYTFGSGTRLTVV.

This clonotype was detected a few times. The chain uses TRBV25-1 and TRBJ2-5, with 8 bases lining up with TRBD1. V shed 5 bases, J shed 1 base, and the junction held 9 bases outside the gene matches. This CDR3 spans 16 amino acids. Per germline, CDR1 MGHDK and CDR2 SYGVNS. CDR3 sequence: CASSPLGQGIQETQYF. The CDR3 DNA is TGTGCCAGCAGTCCGCTCGGACAGGGTATCCAAGAGACCCAGTACTTC.

This clonotype turned up a few times. This chain links TRBV7-9 with TRBJ1-5; TRBD1 matches 9 bases. Germline V gives CDR1 SEHNR, CDR2 FQNEAQ (reference sequence). V trimming: 3 bases; J trimming: 5 bases; junction bases outside the gene matches: 5. The CDR3 has 15 amino acids. CDR3 DNA sequence: TGTGCCAGCAGCTTCGGGACAGGGCGGTATCAGCCCCAGCATTTT. Translation: CASSFGTGRYQPQHF.

The chain employs TRBV20-1 and TRBJ1-3; unclear D gene. The CDR3 extends over 14 amino acids. Between the trimmed V and J ends, which lost 3 bases and 4 bases, there was a span of 13 bases. The V gene's germline CDR1 is DFQATT and CDR2 SNEGSKA (reference sequence). The CDR3 loop reads CSASPGRSGNTIYF. The CDR3 nucleotides read TGCAGTGCTAGCCCGGGGAGATCAGGAAACACCATATATTTT.

The chain uses TRBV7-9 and TRBJ2-5, with D possibly matching TRBD1 (5 bases). Trimming removed 1 base at V and 2 bases at J, with 8 bases between. This CDR3 spans 14 amino acids. Germline CDR1 reads SEHNR; CDR2 reads FQNEAQ (reference sequence). DNA of the CDR3: TGTGCCAGCAGCTTAGGATCAGGGCAAGAGACCCAGTACTTC. The encoded protein is CASSLGSGQETQYF.

This clonotype was detected a few times. The chain has TRBV12-3 or TRBV12-4 and TRBJ1-1; D ambiguous. The CDR3 has 13 amino acids. Trimming shortened V by 6 bases and J by 6 bases, and 14 bases separated the two germline ends. CDR3 sequence: CASSRIGRAEAFF. DNA for the CDR3: TGTGCCAGCAGCCGAATCGGGCGAGCTGAAGCTTTCTTT.

This clonotype was seen a handful of times. J is TRBJ2-3 and V is TRBV20-1; 9 positions match TRBD2. V lost 2 bases, J lost 6 bases, and 15 bases stayed unmatched. Germline V CDR1 and CDR2: DFQATT, SNEGSKA (reference sequence). The CDR3 is made up of 17 amino acids. CDR3 coding DNA: TGCAGTGCTAGACCTCGGGGGCTAGCGGGGCCTTCCGATACGCAGTATTTT. Translated, it gives CSARPRGLAGPSDTQYF.

This chain uses TRBV29-1 with TRBJ2-7, with D possibly being TRBD2 (5 bases). V was clipped by 3 bases and J by 4 bases, with 7 bases between them. Germline CDR1 is SQVTM and CDR2 is ANQGSEA. The CDR3 length is 11 residues. The CDR3 sequence: CSVEWEYEQYF. The CDR3 DNA follows: TGCAGCGTTGAGTGGGAGTACGAGCAGTACTTC.

V is TRBV7-2 and J is TRBJ2-7; 16 bases match TRBD2. This CDR3 spans 17 amino acids. Germline CDR1 reads SGHTA; CDR2 reads FQGNSA. With 4 bases clipped from V and 3 bases from J, the junction kept 6 bases outside the gene matches. Here the CDR3 DNA reads TGTGCCAGCAGCTCCCCGGGACTAGCGGGAGGGGGCTACGAGCAGTACTTC. Amino acids: CASSSPGLAGGGYEQYF.

The chain is built from TRBV9 and TRBJ2-3; tentative D call: TRBD1 (6 bases). The germline V gene encodes CDR1 SGDLS and CDR2 YYNGEE. CDR3 length: 16 amino acids. Trimming took 4 bases from V and 1 from J, leaving 16 bases between them. CDR3: CASSSQGRVRTDTQYF. The DNA of the CDR3 is TGTGCCAGCAGCTCACAGGGTAGGGTCCGCACAGATACGCAGTATTTT.

This clonotype was detected a few times. The gene calls are TRBV7-8 and TRBJ1-2, with 7 bases that match TRBD1. The CDR3 is made up of 14 amino acids. Per the germline V gene, CDR1 is SGHVS and CDR2 is FQNEAQ. V lost 5 bases and J lost 4; bases outside the gene matches: 7. The CDR3 sequence: CASSPRGLVYGYTF. The CDR3 coding sequence is TGTGCCAGCAGCCCAAGGGGGCTGGTCTATGGCTACACCTTC.

Only a few counts were recorded for this clonotype. The V and J genes are TRBV12-3 or TRBV12-4 and TRBJ1-2; no firm D call. With 6 bases removed from V and 7 bases from J, the gap between germline ends came to 21 bases. The CDR3 contains 15 residues. CDR3 sequence: CASSPGAIGTAGYTF. The CDR3, as DNA: TGTGCCAGCAGCCCGGGCGCAATAGGAACCGCTGGCTACACCTTC.